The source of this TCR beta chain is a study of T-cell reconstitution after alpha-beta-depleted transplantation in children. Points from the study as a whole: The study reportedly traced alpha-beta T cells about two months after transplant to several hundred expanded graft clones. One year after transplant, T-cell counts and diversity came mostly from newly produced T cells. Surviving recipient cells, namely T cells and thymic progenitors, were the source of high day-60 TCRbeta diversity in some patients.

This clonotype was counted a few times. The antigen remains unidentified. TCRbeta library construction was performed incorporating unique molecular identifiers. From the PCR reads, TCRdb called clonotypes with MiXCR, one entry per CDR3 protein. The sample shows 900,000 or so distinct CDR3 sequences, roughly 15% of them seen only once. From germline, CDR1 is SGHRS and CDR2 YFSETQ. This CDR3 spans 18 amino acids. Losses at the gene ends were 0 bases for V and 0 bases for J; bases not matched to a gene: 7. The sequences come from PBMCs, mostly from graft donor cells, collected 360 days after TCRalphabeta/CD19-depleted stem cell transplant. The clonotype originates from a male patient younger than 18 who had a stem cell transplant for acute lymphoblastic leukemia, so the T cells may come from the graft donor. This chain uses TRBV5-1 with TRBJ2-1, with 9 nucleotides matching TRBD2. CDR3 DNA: TGCGCCAGCAGCTTGGGCCCTAGCGGGAAATACTCCTACAATGAGCAGTTCTTC. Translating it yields CASSLGPSGKYSYNEQFF. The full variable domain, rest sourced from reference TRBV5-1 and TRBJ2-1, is KAGVTQTPRYLIKTRGQQVTLSCSPISGHRSVSWYQQTPGQGLQFLFEYFSETQRNKGNFPGRFSGRQFSNSRSEMNVSTLELGDSALYLCASSLGPSGKYSYNEQFFGPGTRLTVL.